The rows below give T cell receptor beta chains drawn from one sample of a study of neurological immune-mediated disorders. TCRdb reprocessed the 5' RACE reads with MiXCR, giving one entry per CDR3 protein. The data show around 31,000 distinct CDR3 sequences, with about 3.8% seen just once and nearly 25% held by the top ten. Sequenced: CD4+ T cells from blood. The receptors come from a middle-aged woman in good health. Each CDR3 is given with its conserved first and last residue. D genes are given only for firm matches. A clone size is listed for some rows: how often the clone was seen (once, few, many), or a class if it is expanded.

v_call: TRBV4-1
clone_size: many
j_call: TRBJ1-2
d_call: .
cdr3_nt: TGCGCCAGCAGCCACCCAGGCGGTCCCAGGGGCGATGGCTACACCTTC
cdr3_aa: CASSHPGGPRGDGYTF

v_call: TRBV28
clone_size: many
j_call: TRBJ2-1
d_call: TRBD2
cdr3_nt: TGTGCCAGCAGTTTGGGGGGACTAGCGGGAGGGCCGGAAAATGAGCAGTTCTTC
cdr3_aa: CASSLGGLAGGPENEQFF

v_call: TRBV20-1
clone_size: .
j_call: TRBJ2-5
d_call: TRBD2
cdr3_nt: TGCAGTGCTAGGGGACTAGCGGGGCACCAAGAGACCCAGTACTTC
cdr3_aa: CSARGLAGHQETQYF

v_call: TRBV28
clone_size: many
j_call: TRBJ2-5
d_call: .
cdr3_nt: TGTGCCAGCACCCAGTGGGGGCAAGAGACCCAGTACTTC
cdr3_aa: CASTQWGQETQYF

v_call: TRBV5-6
clone_size: many
j_call: TRBJ1-2
d_call: .
cdr3_nt: TGTGCCAGCAGCTTGGGAGGGAACTATGGCTACACCTTC
cdr3_aa: CASSLGGNYGYTF

v_call: TRBV28
clone_size: many
j_call: TRBJ1-2
d_call: .
cdr3_nt: TGTGCCAGCAGGGACAGCTATGGCTACACCTTC
cdr3_aa: CASRDSYGYTF

v_call: TRBV5-1
clone_size: many
j_call: TRBJ1-6
d_call: .
cdr3_nt: TGCGCCAGCAGCAGCGGGTTTAATTCACCCCTCCACTTT
cdr3_aa: CASSSGFNSPLHF

v_call: TRBV5-1
clone_size: medium-sized
j_call: TRBJ1-1
d_call: .
cdr3_nt: TGCGCCAGCAGCCCCCCGGGCGTGAACACTGAAGCTTTCTTT
cdr3_aa: CASSPPGVNTEAFF

v_call: TRBV7-8
clone_size: many
j_call: TRBJ1-5
d_call: .
cdr3_nt: TGTGCCAGCAGCTCCGGGACCGGGAATCAGCCCCAGCATTTT
cdr3_aa: CASSSGTGNQPQHF

v_call: TRBV18
clone_size: many
j_call: TRBJ2-7
d_call: TRBD2
cdr3_nt: TGTGCCAGCTCACCACCGGTTCGGGGGCCGAGCGGGAGACCTCCCTACGAGCAGTACTTC
cdr3_aa: CASSPPVRGPSGRPPYEQYF

v_call: TRBV6-5
clone_size: many
j_call: TRBJ2-7
d_call: .
cdr3_nt: TGTGCCAGCAGTAGCCCTTACGAGCAGTACTTC
cdr3_aa: CASSSPYEQYF

v_call: TRBV5-1
clone_size: many
j_call: TRBJ1-1
d_call: .
cdr3_nt: TGCGCCAGCAGCCCTGCGGTGGGCCTTATGAACACTGAAGCTTTCTTT
cdr3_aa: CASSPAVGLMNTEAFF

v_call: TRBV20-1
clone_size: many
j_call: TRBJ2-7
d_call: TRBD2
cdr3_nt: TGCAGTGCCGGGAGGCTCACCTACGAGCAGTACTTC
cdr3_aa: CSAGRLTYEQYF

v_call: TRBV2
clone_size: many
j_call: TRBJ2-3
d_call: TRBD2
cdr3_nt: TGTGCCAGCAGCGCGCTTAGCGGGGGAGGAGGTACGCAGTATTTT
cdr3_aa: CASSALSGGGGTQYF

v_call: TRBV12-3/TRBV12-4
clone_size: few
j_call: TRBJ1-5
d_call: .
cdr3_nt: TGTGCCAGCAGTTTTGCGGGGGGCGGTCAGCCCCAGCATTTT
cdr3_aa: CASSFAGGGQPQHF

v_call: TRBV12-3/TRBV12-4
clone_size: many
j_call: TRBJ1-2
d_call: .
cdr3_nt: TGTGCCAGCACCCAGGGGCAGGAGGTGGTTGGCTACACCTTC
cdr3_aa: CASTQGQEVVGYTF

v_call: TRBV3-1
clone_size: many
j_call: TRBJ1-2
d_call: TRBD1
cdr3_nt: TGTGCCAGCAGCCAAGGGGGGGACAGGACCTATGGCTACACCTTC
cdr3_aa: CASSQGGDRTYGYTF

v_call: TRBV14
clone_size: many
j_call: TRBJ1-1
d_call: .
cdr3_nt: TGTGCCAGCAGCCAAGAAACGGGGGTCACTGAAGCTTTCTTT
cdr3_aa: CASSQETGVTEAFF

v_call: TRBV12-3/TRBV12-4
clone_size: many
j_call: TRBJ1-5
d_call: .
cdr3_nt: TGTGCCAGCAGTGATAGCAATCAGCCCCAGCATTTT
cdr3_aa: CASSDSNQPQHF

v_call: TRBV14
clone_size: many
j_call: TRBJ2-3
d_call: .
cdr3_nt: TGTGCCAGCAGCCCTCGAGGGGGACTCACAGATACGCAGTATTTT
cdr3_aa: CASSPRGGLTDTQYF

v_call: TRBV21-1
clone_size: many
j_call: TRBJ2-4
d_call: .
cdr3_nt: TGTGCCAGCAGCAAATGGTCGAGTGAACGGGCCAAAAACATTCAGTACTTC
cdr3_aa: CASSKWSSERAKNIQYF

v_call: TRBV19
clone_size: .
j_call: TRBJ1-4
d_call: .
cdr3_nt: TGTGCCAGTAGTTATACTGGAGGTGAAAAACTGTTTTTT
cdr3_aa: CASSYTGGEKLFF

v_call: TRBV11-2
clone_size: many
j_call: TRBJ1-4
d_call: TRBD1
cdr3_nt: TGTGCCAGCAGTGATTTGTTGGGGACAGGGCAAAATGAAAAACTGTTTTTT
cdr3_aa: CASSDLLGTGQNEKLFF

v_call: TRBV7-9
clone_size: many
j_call: TRBJ1-1
d_call: TRBD1
cdr3_nt: TGTGCCAGCAGCAGAACCCCTACCGGGACAGTGAACACTGAAGCTTTCTTT
cdr3_aa: CASSRTPTGTVNTEAFF

v_call: TRBV6-5
clone_size: many
j_call: TRBJ1-2
d_call: .
cdr3_nt: TGTGCCAGCGGGCGTGACTATGGCTACACCTTC
cdr3_aa: CASGRDYGYTF

v_call: TRBV6-5
clone_size: many
j_call: TRBJ1-6
d_call: .
cdr3_nt: TGTGCCAGCAGTTACTCGGGCGGATCCTATAATTCACCCCTCCACTTT
cdr3_aa: CASSYSGGSYNSPLHF

v_call: TRBV28
clone_size: many
j_call: TRBJ2-3
d_call: TRBD2
cdr3_nt: TGTGCCAGCAGTTTATTATCCCCGCGGGAGGTGGGAAAAATGCAGTATTTT
cdr3_aa: CASSLLSPREVGKMQYF

v_call: TRBV7-2
clone_size: .
j_call: TRBJ2-5
d_call: .
cdr3_nt: TGTGCCAGCAGCTTAGGGACCTGGGGGACCCAGTACTTC
cdr3_aa: CASSLGTWGTQYF

v_call: TRBV28
clone_size: .
j_call: TRBJ2-3
d_call: .
cdr3_nt: TGTGCCAGCAGTTTTTCCGCAGATACGCAGTATTTT
cdr3_aa: CASSFSADTQYF

v_call: TRBV30
clone_size: few
j_call: TRBJ2-7
d_call: TRBD1
cdr3_nt: TGTGCCTGGGGGACAGGGATTACATCCTACGAGCAGTACTTC
cdr3_aa: CAWGTGITSYEQYF

v_call: TRBV25-1
clone_size: many
j_call: TRBJ2-3
d_call: .
cdr3_nt: TGTGCCAGCTCGCCGGGACGCACAGATACGCAGTATTTT
cdr3_aa: CASSPGRTDTQYF

v_call: TRBV7-8
clone_size: .
j_call: TRBJ1-1
d_call: .
cdr3_nt: TGTGCCAGCAGCTCCTTGGAGTGGGACTTT
cdr3_aa: CASSSLEWDF

v_call: TRBV10-3
clone_size: many
j_call: TRBJ1-1
d_call: .
cdr3_nt: TGTGCCATCAAACAGGGGAACACTGAAGCTTTCTTT
cdr3_aa: CAIKQGNTEAFF

v_call: TRBV19
clone_size: many
j_call: TRBJ2-1
d_call: TRBD1
cdr3_nt: TGTGCCAGTAGCTCGACAGGGGGCTACAATGAGCAGTTCTTC
cdr3_aa: CASSSTGGYNEQFF

v_call: TRBV7-6
clone_size: many
j_call: TRBJ2-3
d_call: .
cdr3_nt: TGTGCCAGCAGCTTAGCCGCTGGTGGGACGGCACAAGTCCAGTATTTT
cdr3_aa: CASSLAAGGTAQVQYF

v_call: TRBV20-1
clone_size: many
j_call: TRBJ1-6
d_call: .
cdr3_nt: TGCAGTGCCCCCCCTTTGGGAGCCTATAATTCACCCCTCCACTTT
cdr3_aa: CSAPPLGAYNSPLHF

v_call: TRBV20-1
clone_size: many
j_call: TRBJ2-1
d_call: .
cdr3_nt: TGCAGTGCTAGTTTTTATGAGCAGTTCTTC
cdr3_aa: CSASFYEQFF

v_call: TRBV6-6
clone_size: many
j_call: TRBJ1-1
d_call: TRBD1
cdr3_nt: TGTGCCAGCAGTCAGGGACAGGGTTGGAACACTGAAGCTTTCTTT
cdr3_aa: CASSQGQGWNTEAFF

v_call: TRBV18
clone_size: few
j_call: TRBJ1-5
d_call: TRBD1
cdr3_nt: TGTGCCAGCTCACCGGACAGGGATCAGCCCCAGCATTTT
cdr3_aa: CASSPDRDQPQHF

v_call: TRBV12-3/TRBV12-4
clone_size: medium-sized
j_call: TRBJ1-1
d_call: .
cdr3_nt: TGTGCCAGTACAGGTTCTTCTGAAGCTTTCTTT
cdr3_aa: CASTGSSEAFF

v_call: TRBV6-6
clone_size: many
j_call: TRBJ1-5
d_call: .
cdr3_nt: TGTGCCAGCACCCGGGCGGGGGGAGGCAATCAGCCCCAGCATTTT
cdr3_aa: CASTRAGGGNQPQHF

v_call: TRBV6-6
clone_size: many
j_call: TRBJ1-5
d_call: .
cdr3_nt: TGTGCCAGCAGTTACAGACGGGACAATCAGCCCCAGCATTTT
cdr3_aa: CASSYRRDNQPQHF

v_call: TRBV14
clone_size: many
j_call: TRBJ2-7
d_call: .
cdr3_nt: TGTGCCAGCAGGAAGGTTACCTACGAGCAGTACTTC
cdr3_aa: CASRKVTYEQYF

v_call: TRBV20-1
clone_size: many
j_call: TRBJ1-2
d_call: .
cdr3_nt: TGCAGTGCTAGTCGCGGGTCCAGTGGCTACACCTTC
cdr3_aa: CSASRGSSGYTF

v_call: TRBV7-2
clone_size: many
j_call: TRBJ1-1
d_call: .
cdr3_nt: TGTGCCAGCAGCCCCAGAGCAGGGAACACTGAAGCTTTCTTT
cdr3_aa: CASSPRAGNTEAFF

v_call: TRBV10-2
clone_size: many
j_call: TRBJ2-7
d_call: TRBD1
cdr3_nt: TGCGCCAGCAGGACAGGGGCTCTATACGAGCAGTACTTC
cdr3_aa: CASRTGALYEQYF

v_call: TRBV20-1
clone_size: many
j_call: TRBJ1-2
d_call: TRBD1
cdr3_nt: TGCAGTGCTATGGCGGACAGGTTATATGGCTACACCTTC
cdr3_aa: CSAMADRLYGYTF

v_call: TRBV27
clone_size: many
j_call: TRBJ2-1
d_call: .
cdr3_nt: TGTGCCAGCAGTTTATTGGCCTGGGGGGGGCACAATGAGCAGTTCTTC
cdr3_aa: CASSLLAWGGHNEQFF

v_call: TRBV7-2
clone_size: many
j_call: TRBJ1-2
d_call: TRBD1
cdr3_nt: TGTGCCAGCAGCTTAGTTGAGGGGGCGTTTGGCTACACCTTC
cdr3_aa: CASSLVEGAFGYTF

v_call: TRBV5-1
clone_size: many
j_call: TRBJ2-3
d_call: .
cdr3_nt: TGCGCCAGCAGCTTCTCTAGCACAGATACGCAGTATTTT
cdr3_aa: CASSFSSTDTQYF